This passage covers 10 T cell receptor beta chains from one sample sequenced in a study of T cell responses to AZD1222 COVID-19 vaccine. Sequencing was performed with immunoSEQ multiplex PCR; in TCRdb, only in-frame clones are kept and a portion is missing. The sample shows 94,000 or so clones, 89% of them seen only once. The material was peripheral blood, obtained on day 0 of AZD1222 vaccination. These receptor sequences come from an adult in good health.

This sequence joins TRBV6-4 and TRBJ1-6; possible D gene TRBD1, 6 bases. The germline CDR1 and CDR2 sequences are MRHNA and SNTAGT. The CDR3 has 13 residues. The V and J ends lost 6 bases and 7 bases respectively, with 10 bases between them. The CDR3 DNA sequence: TGTGCCAGCAGACAGGGAACGAATTCACCCCTCCACTTT. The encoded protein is CASRQGTNSPLHF.

CDR3 loop: CASSSTSGGSTDTQYF. The CDR3 DNA follows: TGCGCCAGCAGCTCGACTAGCGGGGGAAGCACAGATACGCAGTATTTT. This chain connects TRBV5-1 to TRBJ2-3, with 12 nucleotides matching TRBD2. Looked up from germline, CDR1 is SGHRS and CDR2 is YFSETQ. The V segment lost 3 bases and the J segment 0 bases; nucleotides outside the gene matches: 2. The CDR3 contains 16 residues.

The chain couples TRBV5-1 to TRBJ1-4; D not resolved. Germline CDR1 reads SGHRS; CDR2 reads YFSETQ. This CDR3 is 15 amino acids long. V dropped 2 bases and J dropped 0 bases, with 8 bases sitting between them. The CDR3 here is CASSFFSATNEKLFF. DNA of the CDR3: TGCGCCAGCAGCTTTTTCTCCGCAACTAATGAAAAACTGTTTTTT.

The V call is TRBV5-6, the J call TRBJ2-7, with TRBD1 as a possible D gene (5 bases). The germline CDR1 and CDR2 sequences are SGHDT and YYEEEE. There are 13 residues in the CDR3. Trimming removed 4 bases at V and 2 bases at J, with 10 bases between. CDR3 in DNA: TGTGCCAGCAGCCTCAGGGCTACCTACGAGCAGTACTTC. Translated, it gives CASSLRATYEQYF.

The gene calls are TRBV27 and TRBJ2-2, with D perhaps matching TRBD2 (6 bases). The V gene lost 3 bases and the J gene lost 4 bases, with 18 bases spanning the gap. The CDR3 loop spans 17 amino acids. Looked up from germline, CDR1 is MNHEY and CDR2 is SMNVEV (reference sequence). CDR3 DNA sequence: TGTGCCAGCAGTTTGGGCCTCGGGAGTTTGAGCACCGGGGAGCTGTTTTTT. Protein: CASSLGLGSLSTGELFF.

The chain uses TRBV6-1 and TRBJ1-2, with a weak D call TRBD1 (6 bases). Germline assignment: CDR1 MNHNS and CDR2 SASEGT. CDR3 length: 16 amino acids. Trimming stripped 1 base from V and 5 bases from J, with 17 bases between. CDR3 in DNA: TGTGCCAGCAGTGAAGGGTCTGCGGGGGCAGGTTATGGCTACACCTTC. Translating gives CASSEGSAGAGYGYTF.

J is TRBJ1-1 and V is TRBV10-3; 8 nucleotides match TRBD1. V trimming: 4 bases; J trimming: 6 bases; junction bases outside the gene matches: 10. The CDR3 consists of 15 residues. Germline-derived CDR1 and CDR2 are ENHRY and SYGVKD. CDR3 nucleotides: TGTGCCATCAGTGTTGGCCCGACAGGGGAGTCTGAAGCTTTCTTT. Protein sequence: CAISVGPTGESEAFF.

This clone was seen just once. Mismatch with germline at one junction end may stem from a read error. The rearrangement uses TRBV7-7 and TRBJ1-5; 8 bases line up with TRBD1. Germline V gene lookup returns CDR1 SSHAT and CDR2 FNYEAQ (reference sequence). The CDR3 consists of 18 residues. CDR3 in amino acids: CASSLEIVGQGTNQPQHF. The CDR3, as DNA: TGTGCTAGCAGCTTAGAAATTGTCGGACAGGGTACCAATCAGCCCCAGCATTTT.

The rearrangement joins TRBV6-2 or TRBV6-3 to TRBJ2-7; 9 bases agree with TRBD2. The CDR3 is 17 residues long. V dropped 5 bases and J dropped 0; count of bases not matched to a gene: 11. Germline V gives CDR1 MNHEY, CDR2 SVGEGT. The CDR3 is CASSGGLAGTLSYEQYF. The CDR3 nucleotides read TGTGCCAGCAGTGGGGGCCTAGCGGGGACCCTCTCCTACGAGCAGTACTTC.

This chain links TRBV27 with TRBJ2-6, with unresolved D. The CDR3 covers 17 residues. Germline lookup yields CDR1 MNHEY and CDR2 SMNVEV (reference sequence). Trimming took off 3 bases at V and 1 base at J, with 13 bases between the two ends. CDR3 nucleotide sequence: TGTGCCAGCAGTTTCCGTGCCCTACCTTCTGGGGCCAACGTCCTGACTTTC. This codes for CASSFRALPSGANVLTF.